This is a list of T cell receptor beta chains from one sample in a study of CD8+ T cells in alopecia areata. Libraries were prepared by immunoSEQ multiplex PCR; TCRdb keeps only in-frame clonotypes and omits some of them. Counted here are fewer than 200,000 clones, 59% occurring once; the ten biggest clones make up roughly 14%. The input for sequencing was CD4+ T cells sorted from blood, taken at week 0. These receptors were obtained from a human donor with alopecia areata. Each CDR3 is given with its conserved first and last residue. D genes are given only for firm matches. Size is stated for part of the rows, as once, few or many counts, or as a class when the clone is expanded.

V	J	D	size	DNA	CDR3
TRBV30	TRBJ2-1	NA	NA	TGTGCCTGGGGTAGGCGTGAGCAGTTCTTC	CAWGRREQFF
TRBV6-1	TRBJ2-1	NA	NA	TGTGCCAGCAGTCGTGGGGGGAATGAGCAGTTCTTC	CASSRGGNEQFF
TRBV29-1	TRBJ2-7	NA	NA	TGCAGCGTTGAAGCGGGTACCTACGAGCAGTACTTC	CSVEAGTYEQYF
TRBV25-1	TRBJ1-1	NA	NA	TGTGCCAGCAAGACCCGAGGGGAGACCCCTGAAGCTTTCTTT	CASKTRGETPEAFF
TRBV25-1	TRBJ2-5	NA	NA	TGTGCCAGCAGTGCCGACCAAGAGACCCAGTACTTC	CASSADQETQYF
TRBV5-1	TRBJ1-1	NA	NA	TGCGCCAGCAGCTTGGGAACCGGGGAAGTTGGAGCTTTCTTT	CASSLGTGEVGAFF
TRBV19	TRBJ2-5	NA	NA	TGTGCCAGTAGTATGTCGGGACTCCGGGGCTCCCAAGAGACCCAGTACTTC	CASSMSGLRGSQETQYF
TRBV29-1	TRBJ2-1	NA	few	TGCAGCGTTCGGGGGCGAACCTACAATGAGCAGTTCTTC	CSVRGRTYNEQFF
TRBV2	TRBJ2-7	NA	once	TGTGCCAGCAGCGCCAGGCGATCCGAGCAGTACTTC	CASSARRSEQYF
TRBV27	TRBJ2-2	NA	NA	TGTGCCAGCAGTTTATCGAGGACCGGGGAGCTGTTTTTT	CASSLSRTGELFF
TRBV27	TRBJ2-7	TRBD1	NA	TGTGCCAGCAGTTTATCCCTCCGGGACAGACCTTACGAGCAGTACTTC	CASSLSLRDRPYEQYF
TRBV6-6	TRBJ1-6	TRBD1	NA	TGTGCCAGCAGTTCCCGGACAGGGGAGGGGAATTCACCCCTCCACTTT	CASSSRTGEGNSPLHF
TRBV11-2	TRBJ2-5	NA	few	TGTGCCAGCAGCCCCTCTAGGGAAGAGACCCAGTACTTC	CASSPSREETQYF
TRBV10-3	TRBJ1-1	TRBD1	NA	TGTGCCATCAGTGAGCAAGGGACAGATGAAGCTTTCTTT	CAISEQGTDEAFF
TRBV5-6	TRBJ1-2	TRBD1	NA	TGTGCCAGCAGCTTGGGGGACAGGGGCTTCTATGGCTACACCTTC	CASSLGDRGFYGYTF
TRBV7-9	TRBJ1-1	NA	NA	TGTGCCAGCAGCCTGACGGGGATGAACACTGAAGCTTTCTTT	CASSLTGMNTEAFF
TRBV7-9	TRBJ2-7	TRBD1	NA	TGTGCCAGCAGCAGACAGGGGACCTACGAGCAGTACTTC	CASSRQGTYEQYF
TRBV6-5	TRBJ2-7	NA	NA	TGTGCCAGCAGCCCGGGCTGGGGCGAGCAGTACTTC	CASSPGWGEQYF
TRBV9	TRBJ2-2	NA	few	TGTGCCAGCAGCGTAGGCTGGTCGGGGGCCGGGGAGCTGTTTTTT	CASSVGWSGAGELFF
TRBV7-3	TRBJ2-5	TRBD1	NA	TGTGCCAGCAGCCCGACAGGGAGAGAGACCCAGTACTTC	CASSPTGRETQYF
TRBV6-5	TRBJ1-2	NA	NA	TGTGCCAGCAGTTCCGGACCAGGGGGCTACACCTTC	CASSSGPGGYTF
TRBV25-1	TRBJ2-1	NA	NA	TGTGCCAGCAGTGAATTACGGGGCACAGGTAACTACAATGAGCAGTTCTTC	CASSELRGTGNYNEQFF
TRBV6-1	TRBJ2-5	NA	NA	TGTGCCAGCAGTGAAGGCTTAGGACAAGAGACCCAGTACTTC	CASSEGLGQETQYF
TRBV29-1	TRBJ2-1	TRBD2	few	TGCAGCGTCGGCTTTCTAGCGGGGTACAATGAGCAGTTCTTC	CSVGFLAGYNEQFF
TRBV5-4	TRBJ2-5	NA	few	TGTGCCAGCAGTACCGCAGGTGCCCCCCACCAAGAGACCCAGTACTTC	CASSTAGAPHQETQYF
TRBV29-1	TRBJ1-3	NA	NA	TGCAGCGTTGTCCCCAATCCCTCTGGAAACACCATATATTTT	CSVVPNPSGNTIYF
TRBV6-6	TRBJ2-3	TRBD1	few	TGTGCCAGCAGTTACTCGCAGGGGGTTAGCACAGATACGCAGTATTTT	CASSYSQGVSTDTQYF
TRBV29-1	TRBJ2-3	NA	NA	TGCAGCGTGGCTCGCGGACGGGGAGATACGCAGTATTTT	CSVARGRGDTQYF
TRBV11-3	TRBJ2-3	TRBD2	NA	TGTGCCAGCAGACTAGCGGGGCGCACAGATACGCAGTATTTT	CASRLAGRTDTQYF
TRBV11-2	TRBJ2-2	NA	NA	TGTGCCAGCAGCCGGACAGCGAACACCGGGGAGCTGTTTTTT	CASSRTANTGELFF
TRBV29-1	TRBJ1-5	NA	NA	TGCAGCGTGGCTGGGGGCGCGGATCAGCCCCAGCATTTT	CSVAGGADQPQHF
TRBV7-2	TRBJ1-5	NA	few	TGTGCCAGCAGTGGGCGGACCCTTAGCAATCAGCCCCAGCATTTT	CASSGRTLSNQPQHF